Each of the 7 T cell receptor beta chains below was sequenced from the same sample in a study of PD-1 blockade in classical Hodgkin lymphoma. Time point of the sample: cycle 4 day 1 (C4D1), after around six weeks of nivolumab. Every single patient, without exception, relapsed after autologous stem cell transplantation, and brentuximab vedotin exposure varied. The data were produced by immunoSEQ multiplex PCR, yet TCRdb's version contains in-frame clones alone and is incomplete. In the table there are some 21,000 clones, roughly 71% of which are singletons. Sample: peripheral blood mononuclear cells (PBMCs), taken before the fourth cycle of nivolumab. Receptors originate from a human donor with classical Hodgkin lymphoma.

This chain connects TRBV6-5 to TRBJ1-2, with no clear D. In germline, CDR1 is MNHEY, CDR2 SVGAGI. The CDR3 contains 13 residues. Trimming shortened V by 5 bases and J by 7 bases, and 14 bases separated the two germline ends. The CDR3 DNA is TGTGCCAGCAGTCCAACAGCGGGTACTGGCTACACCTTC. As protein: CASSPTAGTGYTF.

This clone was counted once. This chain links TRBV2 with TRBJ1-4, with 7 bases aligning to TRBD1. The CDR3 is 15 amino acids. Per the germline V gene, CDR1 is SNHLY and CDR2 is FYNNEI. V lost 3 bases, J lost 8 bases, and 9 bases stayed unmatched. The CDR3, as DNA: TGTGCCAGCAGTGACCAAGACAGGGTCGAAGAAAAACTGTTTTTT. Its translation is CASSDQDRVEEKLFF.

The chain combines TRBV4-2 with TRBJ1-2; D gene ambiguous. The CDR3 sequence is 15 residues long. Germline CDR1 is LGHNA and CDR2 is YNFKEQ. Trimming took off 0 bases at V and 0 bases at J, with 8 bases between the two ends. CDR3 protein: CASSQDHSPNYGYTF. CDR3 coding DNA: TGTGCCAGCAGCCAAGATCACAGCCCTAACTATGGCTACACCTTC.

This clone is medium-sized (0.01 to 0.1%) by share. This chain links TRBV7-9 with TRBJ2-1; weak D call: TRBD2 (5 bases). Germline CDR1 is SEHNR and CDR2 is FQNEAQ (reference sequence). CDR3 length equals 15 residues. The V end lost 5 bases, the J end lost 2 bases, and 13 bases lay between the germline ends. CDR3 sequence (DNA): TGTGCCAGCAGCCCGCAAGCGGATCCCTACAATGAGCAGTTCTTC. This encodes CASSPQADPYNEQFF.

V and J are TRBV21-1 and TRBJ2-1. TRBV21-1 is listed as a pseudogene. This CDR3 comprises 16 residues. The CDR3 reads CASSKGEGSSYNEQFF. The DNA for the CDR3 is TGTGCCAGCAGCAAAGGGGAAGGTAGCTCCTACAATGAGCAGTTCTTC.

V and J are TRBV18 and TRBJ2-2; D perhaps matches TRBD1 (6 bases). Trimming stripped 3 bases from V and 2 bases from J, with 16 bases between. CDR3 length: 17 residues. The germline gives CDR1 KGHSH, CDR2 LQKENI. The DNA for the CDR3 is TGTGCCAGCTCACCTTCGGTGGGACAACTAAACACCGGGGAGCTGTTTTTT. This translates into CASSPSVGQLNTGELFF.

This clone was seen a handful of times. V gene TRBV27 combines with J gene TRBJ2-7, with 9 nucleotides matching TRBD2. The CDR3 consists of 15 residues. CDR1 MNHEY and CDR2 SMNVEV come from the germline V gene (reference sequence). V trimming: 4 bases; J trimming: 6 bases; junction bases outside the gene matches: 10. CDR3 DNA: TGTGCCAGCAGTTCAGCGGCTAGCGGGATTAGCGAGCAGTACTTC. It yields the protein CASSSAASGISEQYF.